This T cell receptor beta chain was identified in a study of cytomegalovirus exposure and HLA in healthy donors. Looking at the study overall: In terms of ancestry, the Caucasian-associated cluster contained roughly 80% of the approximately 400 genotyped donors. General study results and limits: In most subjects, TCR beta sequences reportedly gave accurate predictions of HLA-A and HLA-B alleles. Per a prior analysis, the majority of TCR beta V segments were productive roughly 87% or roughly 30% of the time.

In germline, CDR1 is MNHEY, CDR2 SMNVEV (reference sequence). The length of the CDR3 is 14 residues. V lost 6 bases, J lost 4 bases, and 5 bases stayed unmatched. In regard to this clone: The target antigen is unknown.

Vbeta (60) and Jbeta (13) primers were used in the PCR. Per the original data handling: Per a later analysis, the number of unique TCR beta chains was some 75 million, of which 9 million to 14 million were shared. Using immunoSEQ multiplex PCR, the repertoire was profiled, and TCRdb retains in-frame clones only, with some absent. The V and J calls and clone size are taken from that table; D and trimming were inferred from the DNA. This table has 110,000 to 150,000 clones, around three quarters appearing once. This chain links TRBV27 with TRBJ1-4; 7 nucleotides agree with TRBD1. Sequenced: PBMCs. The TCR originated in a man aged 30 to 39 in good health and CMV-seronegative. CDR3 in amino acids: CASRGRGVNEKLFF. CDR3 nucleotide sequence: TGTGCCAGCAGGGGCAGGGGGGTTAATGAAAAACTGTTTTTT.